Following are 26 T cell receptor beta chains from one sample sequenced in a study of PD-1 blockade in classical Hodgkin lymphoma. Every patient experienced relapse after autologous stem cell transplantation, and brentuximab vedotin exposure varied. The data were produced by immunoSEQ multiplex PCR, yet TCRdb's version contains in-frame clones alone and is incomplete. The table records 100,000 to 120,000 clones, roughly 87% of them present only once. The sequencing used peripheral blood mononuclear cells (PBMCs), collected before the second cycle of nivolumab. The source of these receptors is a human donor with classical Hodgkin lymphoma.

This chain connects TRBV7-2 to TRBJ1-2; D gene ambiguous. V was pared by 5 bases and J by 0 bases, with 4 bases between. CDR3 length equals 12 residues. The germline V gene encodes CDR1 SGHTA and CDR2 FQGNSA. The CDR3 is CASSDTNYGYTF. The CDR3 nucleotides read TGTGCCAGCAGCGACACTAACTATGGCTACACCTTC. Combining the CDR3 with reference TRBV7-2 and TRBJ1-2 gives the whole variable domain GAGVSQSPSNKVTEKGKDVELRCDPISGHTALYWYRQSLGQGLEFLIYFQGNSAPDKSGLPSDRFSAERTGGSVSTLTIQRTQQEDSAVYLCASSDTNYGYTFGSGTRLTVV.

The chain employs TRBV11-2 and TRBJ2-6; D is undetermined. V was cut by 7 bases and J by 4 bases, with 14 bases left in between. The V gene's germline CDR1 is SGHAT and CDR2 FQNNGV. The CDR3 spans 15 residues. For the CDR3, the DNA is TGTGCCAGCACCCCTCGTACCGCCGGGGCCAACGTCCTGACTTTC. Its translation: CASTPRTAGANVLTF.

V usage is TRBV5-6 and J usage is TRBJ1-2; D uncertain. Germline V gene lookup returns CDR1 SGHDT and CDR2 YYEEEE. The CDR3 spans 15 residues. Trimming shortened V by 4 bases and J by 1 base, and 14 bases separated the two germline ends. Written as DNA, the CDR3 is TGTGCCAGCAGCCCGGCCCTGGAAATTAACTATGGCTACACCTTC. It specifies CASSPALEINYGYTF.

This chain joins TRBV5-1 and TRBJ2-2; D unclear. The CDR3 length is 15 residues. Germline CDR1 SGHRS, CDR2 YFSETQ. Trimming removed 4 bases from V and 1 base from J, with 11 bases in between. CDR3 amino acids: CASSPNDVNTGELFF. The CDR3 DNA is TGCGCCAGCAGCCCGAATGACGTGAACACCGGGGAGCTGTTTTTT.

This clone appeared a single time. The chain has TRBV5-4 and TRBJ1-1; TRBD1 agrees at 9 bases. V lost 2 bases, J lost 6 bases, and 8 bases stayed unmatched. This CDR3 comprises 15 residues. CDR1 SGHNT and CDR2 YYREEE come from the germline V gene (reference sequence). CDR3 amino acids: CASSLGTGRTPEAFF. As DNA, the CDR3 is TGTGCCAGCAGCTTAGGGACAGGGAGAACGCCTGAAGCTTTCTTT.

The chain recombines TRBV7-9 with TRBJ1-3; 8 positions agree with TRBD1. Germline CDR1 reads SEHNR; CDR2 reads FQNEAQ (reference sequence). This CDR3 comprises 16 residues. The J segment lost 2 bases and the V segment lost 5 bases, leaving 8 bases of the junction unmatched. CDR3 sequence: CASSTPWGQAGNTIYF. The CDR3, as DNA: TGTGCCAGCAGCACCCCTTGGGGACAGGCTGGAAACACCATATATTTT. Based on the CDR3 plus reference TRBV7-9 and TRBJ1-3, the full variable domain is DTGVSQNPRHKITKRGQNVTFRCDPISEHNRLYWYRQTLGQGPEFLTYFQNEAQLEKSRLLSDRFSAERPKGSFSTLEIQRTEQGDSAMYLCASSTPWGQAGNTIYFGEGSWLTVV.

The V and J genes are TRBV10-3 and TRBJ2-6; D is possibly TRBD1 (6 bases). CDR1 is ENHRY and CDR2 is SYGVKD in the germline V gene. This CDR3 contains 18 residues. V lost 8 bases to trimming and J lost 0 bases, with 20 bases between them. CDR3 in DNA: TGTGCCATCTTCGAGGGGGAAAACCCCCACTCTGGGGCCAACGTCCTGACTTTC. This sequence encodes CAIFEGENPHSGANVLTF.

This clone showed up just once. V usage is TRBV10-2 and J usage is TRBJ2-7; D is unclear. V shed 1 base and J shed 5 bases, with 15 bases lying between them. This CDR3 contains 15 residues. CDR1 WSHSY and CDR2 SAAADI come from the germline V gene. CDR3 residues: CASSEYKAGAHEQYF. Here the CDR3 DNA reads TGCGCCAGCAGTGAGTATAAGGCTGGAGCCCACGAGCAGTACTTC.

The chain carries TRBV19 and TRBJ2-2, with a weak D call TRBD2 (6 bases). Germline loops: CDR1 LNHDA, CDR2 SQIVND (reference sequence). The CDR3 spans 14 residues. V lost 4 bases, J lost 6 bases, and 12 bases lay in between. DNA of the CDR3: TGTGCCAGTAGTACCCCCTCTAGCGCCGGGGAGCTGTTTTTT. Translated, it gives CASSTPSSAGELFF.

CDR3 sequence reads: CASTGSGETQYF. The CDR3 DNA reads TGTGCCAGCACCGGTAGCGGTGAGACCCAGTACTTC. The chain uses TRBV2 and TRBJ2-5; D is possibly TRBD2 (6 bases). V was shortened by 7 bases and J by 5 bases, with 11 bases between the two germline ends. In germline, CDR1 is SNHLY, CDR2 FYNNEI. CDR3 size: 12 residues.

This clone was recorded once. The chain has TRBV13 and TRBJ2-5, with a weak D call TRBD2 (5 bases). CDR1 and CDR2 (germline): PRHDT, FYEKMQ (reference sequence). Trimming left V 5 bases short and J 5 bases short, with 21 bases between. The CDR3 has 16 amino acids. The CDR3 here is CASSQHAASPRETQYF. In nucleotides, the CDR3 is TGTGCCAGCAGCCAACACGCGGCTAGCCCAAGGGAGACCCAGTACTTC.

V usage is TRBV30 and J usage is TRBJ2-7; TRBD2 aligns across 8 bases. CDR1 and CDR2 from the germline V gene are GTSNPN and SVGIG (reference sequence). V was pared by 2 bases and J by 5 bases, with 8 bases of the junction left unmatched. The CDR3 contains 14 residues. CDR3 region: CAWSLSGGGHEQYF. CDR3 in DNA: TGTGCCTGGAGTCTCTCGGGGGGGGGCCACGAGCAGTACTTC.

The rearrangement joins TRBV28 to TRBJ2-7, with D perhaps matching TRBD1 (6 bases). The V gene lost 6 bases and the J gene lost 2 bases, with 14 bases spanning the gap. This CDR3 region has 14 residues. The germline V gene encodes CDR1 MDHEN and CDR2 SYDVKM. Here the CDR3 DNA reads TGTGCCAGCAGATCCGGACAGCCTCCCTACGAGCAGTACTTC. This sequence encodes CASRSGQPPYEQYF. The complete variable domain, with remaining parts taken from reference TRBV28 and TRBJ2-7, reads DVKVTQSSRYLVKRTGEKVFLECVQDMDHENMFWYRQDPGLGLRLIYFSYDVKMKEKGDIPEGYSVSREKKERFSLILESASTNQTSMYLCASRSGQPPYEQYFGPGTRLTVT.

The rearrangement joins TRBV25-1 to TRBJ2-7, with TRBD2 matching over 11 bases. Looked up from germline, CDR1 is MGHDK and CDR2 is SYGVNS. This CDR3 has 17 amino acids. V lost 1 base, J lost 2 bases, and 7 bases stayed unmatched. The CDR3 reads CASSESGPGLAAYEQYF. The DNA of the CDR3 is TGTGCCAGCAGTGAATCCGGTCCGGGACTAGCGGCCTACGAGCAGTACTTC.

This clone has a handful of counts. The chain carries TRBV2 and TRBJ1-5; D not resolved. Per the germline V gene, CDR1 is SNHLY and CDR2 is FYNNEI. Trimming took off 4 bases at V and 7 bases at J, with 5 bases between the two ends. The CDR3 sequence is 11 residues long. CDR3 DNA: TGTGCCAGCAGTGTTGGACAGCCCCAGCATTTT. It codes for CASSVGQPQHF.

Only one count was recorded for this clone. The chain is built from TRBV2 and TRBJ1-2; 7 nucleotides line up with TRBD1. The CDR3 is made up of 14 amino acids. CDR1 is SNHLY, CDR2 FYNNEI, per germline. The junction had 6 bases not matched to a gene; V was cut back by 3 bases and J by 5 bases. CDR3 DNA sequence: TGTGCCAGCAGTGAGGCAGGGGGAAGATATGGCTACACCTTC. It is translated as CASSEAGGRYGYTF.

The chain recombines TRBV5-5 with TRBJ2-1, with 9 bases fitting TRBD1. The CDR3 has 15 amino acids. With V trimmed by 4 bases and J by 7 bases, 9 bases remained unmatched. The V gene's germline CDR1 is SGHKS and CDR2 YYEKEE (reference sequence). The CDR3 protein is CASSLWDREKNEQFF. The CDR3 DNA is TGTGCCAGCAGCCTCTGGGACAGGGAAAAAAATGAGCAGTTCTTC.

Comments on this clone: At one boundary the junction diverges from the germline segment, which might be a read error. This chain links TRBV28 with TRBJ2-2; 12 positions match TRBD2. This CDR3 has 15 residues. From germline, CDR1 is MDHEN and CDR2 SYDVKM. The CDR3 bases are TGTGCCAGCAGAAGGACTAGCGGGAACTCCGGGGAGCTGTTTTTT. This gives the protein CASRRTSGNSGELFF.

The chain joins TRBV5-4 to TRBJ2-3; D is uncertain. V lost 0 bases, J lost 0 bases, and 5 bases lay in between. The germline V gene has CDR1 SGHNT and CDR2 YYREEE (reference sequence). This CDR3 contains 14 residues. This CDR3 reads CASSLAGSTDTQYF. CDR3 bases: TGTGCCAGCAGCTTGGCCGGGAGCACAGATACGCAGTATTTT.

The genes are TRBV4-1 and TRBJ2-3; 9 nucleotides line up with TRBD1. The length of the CDR3 is 17 residues. Germline values: CDR1 MGHRA, CDR2 YSYEKL. V was clipped by 1 base and J by 6 bases; unmatched bases: 11. CDR3 loop: CASSQARDRVRRDTQYF. CDR3 bases: TGCGCCAGCAGCCAAGCCCGGGACAGGGTTCGGAGGGATACGCAGTATTTT.

The V gene is TRBV7-2, the J gene TRBJ1-4; the D gene is possibly TRBD1 (6 bases). CDR3 length: 15 amino acids. The V end lost 5 bases, the J end lost 2 bases, and 12 bases lay between the germline ends. Per the germline V gene, CDR1 is SGHTA and CDR2 is FQGNSA. CDR3 region: CASSTQGKTNEKLFF. CDR3 DNA sequence: TGTGCCAGCAGCACCCAGGGGAAGACTAATGAAAAACTGTTTTTT.

The gene calls are TRBV19 and TRBJ1-2, with D perhaps TRBD1 (5 bases). The CDR3 runs 13 residues. Trimming took off 2 bases at V and 4 bases at J, with 8 bases between the two ends. The germline V gene encodes CDR1 LNHDA and CDR2 SQIVND (reference sequence). CDR3 sequence reads: CASSIRDGYGYTF. The DNA for the CDR3 is TGTGCCAGTAGTATACGGGACGGCTATGGCTACACCTTC.

This clone was found once. The J gene is TRBJ2-5, the V gene TRBV10-3, with 12 bases that match TRBD2. The V segment lost 5 bases and the J segment 2 bases; nucleotides outside the gene matches: 6. The germline CDR1 and CDR2 sequences are ENHRY and SYGVKD. The length of the CDR3 is 16 residues. The CDR3: CAISSGTSGPQETQYF. CDR3 DNA sequence: TGTGCCATCAGTTCTGGGACTAGCGGGCCTCAAGAGACCCAGTACTTC.

This clone occurred many times. This chain links TRBV2 with TRBJ2-1; no definite D call. Germline V CDR1 and CDR2: SNHLY, FYNNEI. With 7 bases removed from V and 9 bases from J, the gap between germline ends came to 7 bases. The CDR3 is 10 residues long. Here the CDR3 reads CASTQLEQFF. CDR3 coding DNA: TGTGCCAGCACTCAGCTTGAGCAGTTCTTC.

This sequence joins TRBV18 and TRBJ1-1, with D possibly matching TRBD1 (5 bases). The CDR3 is 14 amino acids. The germline V gene encodes CDR1 KGHSH and CDR2 LQKENI. V shed 2 bases and J shed 5 bases, with 12 bases lying between them. The CDR3 DNA is TGTGCCAGCTCACCAATTACGGGGGGGACTGAAGCTTTCTTT. This translates into CASSPITGGTEAFF.

This chain connects TRBV11-2 to TRBJ2-2; D unresolved. Germline lookup yields CDR1 SGHAT and CDR2 FQNNGV. V was pared by 5 bases and J by 4 bases, with 11 bases between. The CDR3 sequence is 14 residues long. DNA of the CDR3: TGTGCCAGCAGCACCCTGGACGGCACCGGGGAGCTGTTTTTT. Translation gives CASSTLDGTGELFF.